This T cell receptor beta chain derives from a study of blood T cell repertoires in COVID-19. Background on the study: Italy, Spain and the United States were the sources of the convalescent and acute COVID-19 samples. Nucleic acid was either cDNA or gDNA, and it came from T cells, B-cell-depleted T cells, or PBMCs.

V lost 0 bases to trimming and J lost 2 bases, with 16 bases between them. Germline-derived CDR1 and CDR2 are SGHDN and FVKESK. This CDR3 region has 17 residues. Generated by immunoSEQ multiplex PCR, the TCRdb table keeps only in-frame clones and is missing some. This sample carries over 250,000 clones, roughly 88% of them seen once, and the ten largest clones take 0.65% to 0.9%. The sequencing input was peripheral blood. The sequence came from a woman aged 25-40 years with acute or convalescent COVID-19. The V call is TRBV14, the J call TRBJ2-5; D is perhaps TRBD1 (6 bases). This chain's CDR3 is CASSQDLSGQMQETQYF. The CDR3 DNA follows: TGTGCCAGCAGCCAAGATCTATCCGGACAGATGCAAGAGACCCAGTACTTC.